Following are 26 T cell receptor beta chains from one sample sequenced in a study of blood T cell repertoires in COVID-19. Profiled with immunoSEQ multiplex PCR; TCRdb holds only in-frame clones, not every one. The sample contains over 100,000 clones, 82% of which appear only once. Sequencing was performed on peripheral blood. The receptors come from a woman aged 70-85 years with acute or convalescent COVID-19.

The genes are TRBV5-1 and TRBJ1-2, with 8 bases lining up with TRBD1. V lost 4 bases and J lost 8; bases outside the gene matches: 4. The CDR3 extends over 12 amino acids. Looked up from germline, CDR1 is SGHRS and CDR2 is YFSETQ. CDR3 bases: TGCGCCAGCAGCCGGACAGGGTACGGCTACACCTTC. Translated: CASSRTGYGYTF.

This rearrangement joins TRBV30 to TRBJ1-2, with 9 bases aligning to TRBD1. Germline CDR1 GTSNPN, CDR2 SVGIG (reference sequence). V shed 3 bases and J 8 bases; nucleotides not matched to a gene: 10. CDR3 length equals 14 residues. DNA of the CDR3: TGTGCCTGGAGCCAACGGGACAGGGCCAACGGCTACACCTTC. Its translation: CAWSQRDRANGYTF.

This rearrangement joins TRBV18 to TRBJ1-1; possible D gene TRBD1, 6 bases. V was shortened by 4 bases and J by 2 bases, with 14 bases between the two germline ends. The germline V gene has CDR1 KGHSH and CDR2 LQKENI. The CDR3 is made up of 15 amino acids. The CDR3 here is CASSQEQGRNTEAFF. CDR3 DNA: TGTGCCAGCTCACAAGAACAGGGTAGAAACACTGAAGCTTTCTTT.

J is TRBJ1-4 and V is TRBV2; possibly TRBD1 for D (5 bases). Germline V gene lookup returns CDR1 SNHLY and CDR2 FYNNEI. V lost 1 base and J lost 4, with 7 bases in between. The CDR3 covers 14 residues. CDR3 in amino acids: CASSEGTLNEKLFF. DNA for the CDR3: TGTGCCAGCAGTGAAGGGACACTTAATGAAAAACTGTTTTTT.

This clone was seen more than once but under ten times. V usage is TRBV2 and J usage is TRBJ1-1, with D unresolved. The V end lost 7 bases, the J end lost 4 bases, and 10 bases lay between the germline ends. The germline gives CDR1 SNHLY, CDR2 FYNNEI. The CDR3 is 12 residues long. This chain's CDR3 is CASTPGFTEAFF. The CDR3 region has the DNA TGTGCCAGCACGCCGGGGTTCACTGAAGCTTTCTTT.

The chain combines TRBV6-1 with TRBJ2-7, with D unresolved. Trimming cost V 3 bases and J 0 bases, with 9 bases left between them. Per germline, CDR1 MNHNS and CDR2 SASEGT. CDR3 length: 14 residues. CDR3 DNA sequence: TGTGCCAGCAGTGATAACTCAGGCTCCTACGAGCAGTACGTC. It translates to CASSDNSGSYEQYV.

The chain links TRBV7-2 to TRBJ2-2, with D perhaps TRBD2 (6 bases). The germline V gene encodes CDR1 SGHTA and CDR2 FQGNSA. V was trimmed by 5 bases and J by 1 base, leaving 8 bases between them. The CDR3 is made up of 14 amino acids. The CDR3 sequence: CASSGTVNTGELFF. Here the CDR3 DNA reads TGTGCCAGCAGCGGGACTGTGAACACCGGGGAGCTGTTTTTT.

This rearrangement joins TRBV11-3 to TRBJ2-1; 15 positions agree with TRBD2. The CDR3 spans 18 residues. J gave up 8 bases and V 5 bases, and 13 bases lay outside the gene matches. The germline CDR1 and CDR2 sequences are SGHNT and YENEEA. CDR3 sequence: CASSKGLAGGHLYDEQFF. In nucleotides, the CDR3 is TGTGCCAGCAGCAAGGGACTAGCGGGGGGCCACCTCTATGATGAGCAGTTCTTC. Combining the CDR3 with reference TRBV11-3 and TRBJ2-1 gives the whole variable domain EAGVVQSPRYKIIEKKQPVAFWCNPISGHNTLYWYLQNLGQGPELLIRYENEEAVDDSQLPKDRFSAERLKGVDSTLKIQPAELGDSAVYLCASSKGLAGGHLYDEQFFGPGTRLTVL.

V usage is TRBV6-2 or TRBV6-3 and J usage is TRBJ2-5; D perhaps matches TRBD1 (7 bases). CDR1 MNHEY and CDR2 SVGEGT come from the germline V gene. This CDR3 spans 16 amino acids. Trimming stripped 2 bases from V and 4 bases from J, with 17 bases between. CDR3 region: CASSYGGTDLRETQYF. Here the CDR3 DNA reads TGTGCCAGCAGTTACGGGGGGACAGACCTACGAGAGACCCAGTACTTC.

V gene TRBV27 combines with J gene TRBJ1-6; 12 nucleotides match TRBD1. The V gene end was trimmed by 3 bases and the J gene end by 7 bases; junction bases not matched to a gene: 4. Germline values: CDR1 MNHEY, CDR2 SMNVEV (reference sequence). The CDR3 spans 16 residues. CDR3: CASSFGTGGKNSPLHF. The CDR3 nucleotides read TGTGCCAGCAGTTTCGGGACAGGGGGCAAAAATTCACCCCTCCACTTT.

The rearrangement joins TRBV9 to TRBJ1-2, with 9 bases lining up with TRBD1. The CDR3 covers 16 residues. Germline CDR1 reads SGDLS; CDR2 reads YYNGEE. V shed 4 bases and J 6 bases; nucleotides not matched to a gene: 13. CDR3 coding DNA: TGTGCCAGCAGCCGGAGCGTAACAGGACAGGGGCATGGCTACACCTTC. Translating it yields CASSRSVTGQGHGYTF.

CDR3 protein: CASSTTEGAGGYTF. CDR3 DNA: TGTGCCAGTAGTACTACAGAGGGGGCAGGAGGCTACACCTTC. This chain joins TRBV19 and TRBJ1-2; 7 bases agree with TRBD1. The J segment lost 8 bases and the V segment lost 4 bases, leaving 10 bases of the junction unmatched. From germline, CDR1 is LNHDA and CDR2 SQIVND (reference sequence). CDR3 length: 14 residues.

This clone was detected once. This chain uses TRBV9 with TRBJ1-5; 7 bases fit TRBD1. The CDR3 contains 14 residues. In germline, CDR1 is SGDLS, CDR2 YYNGEE. J gave up 5 bases and V 2 bases, and 4 bases lay outside the gene matches. CDR3: CASSVTGPDQPQHF. CDR3 in DNA: TGTGCCAGCAGCGTGACAGGGCCGGATCAGCCCCAGCATTTT.

V usage is TRBV5-1 and J usage is TRBJ1-4, with D tentatively TRBD1 (5 bases). The CDR3 loop spans 14 amino acids. Germline CDR1 reads SGHRS; CDR2 reads YFSETQ. V lost 3 bases and J 4 bases, leaving 10 bases between the germline ends. CDR3 amino acids: CASSSVGGNEKLFF. CDR3 nucleotides: TGCGCCAGCAGCTCCGTGGGGGGTAATGAAAAACTGTTTTTT.

The J gene is TRBJ2-2, the V gene TRBV6-2 or TRBV6-3, with D perhaps matching TRBD1 (6 bases). The germline gives CDR1 MNHEY, CDR2 SVGEGT. CDR3 size: 16 residues. V dropped 4 bases and J dropped 4 bases, with 16 bases sitting between them. The CDR3 DNA is TGTGCCAGCAGTTTGTGGGGGCCAACACTCACCGGGGAGCTGTTTTTT. It yields the protein CASSLWGPTLTGELFF.

V gene TRBV12-3 or TRBV12-4 combines with J gene TRBJ2-2, with D unresolved. Trimming left V 5 bases short and J 7 bases short, with 8 bases between. The CDR3 length is 12 residues. CDR3 residues: CASSHNDGELFF. The CDR3 region has the DNA TGTGCCAGCAGTCACAATGACGGGGAGCTGTTTTTT.

This chain joins TRBV7-2 and TRBJ2-5, with 12 positions matching TRBD2. The CDR3 has 18 amino acids. Germline trimming cut 0 bases from V and 1 base from J; bases unmatched to any gene: 6. Germline loops: CDR1 SGHTA, CDR2 FQGNSA. CDR3 in DNA: TGTGCCAGCAGCTTAGCGCTGCTAGCGGGGGGGTTCCAAGAGACCCAGTACTTC. Translation gives CASSLALLAGGFQETQYF.

The chain employs TRBV4-2 and TRBJ1-3; D is undetermined. The CDR3 totals 16 residues. The V end lost 2 bases, the J end lost 4 bases, and 15 bases lay between the germline ends. Germline-derived CDR1 and CDR2 are LGHNA and YNFKEQ. The CDR3 DNA reads TGTGCCAGCAGCCAAAACCCCCAGGATGGCGGAAACACCATATATTTT. Translating gives CASSQNPQDGGNTIYF.

V usage is TRBV5-4 and J usage is TRBJ2-5; D is ambiguous. The V end lost 0 bases, the J end lost 2 bases, and 5 bases lay between the germline ends. The CDR3 covers 13 residues. Germline CDR1 SGHNT, CDR2 YYREEE (reference sequence). CDR3 sequence (DNA): TGTGCCAGCAGCTTGGGACAACAAGAGACCCAGTACTTC. Its protein product is CASSLGQQETQYF.

The rearrangement links TRBV2 to TRBJ2-3, with D maybe TRBD2 (5 bases). The germline gives CDR1 SNHLY, CDR2 FYNNEI. This CDR3 is 15 amino acids long. V lost 6 bases to trimming and J lost 0 bases, with 13 bases between them. The CDR3 loop reads CASRGGSISTDTQYF. As DNA, the CDR3 is TGTGCCAGCAGGGGCGGGTCTATAAGCACAGATACGCAGTATTTT.

This clone appeared a few times. The chain has TRBV2 and TRBJ1-6; the D is unclear. Deletions cut 2 bases from V and 0 bases from J, with 5 bases between. Germline V CDR1 and CDR2: SNHLY, FYNNEI. The CDR3 sequence is 15 residues long. CDR3 DNA sequence: TGTGCCAGCAGTGAAACGGGCTCCTATAATTCACCCCTCCACTTT. Translation: CASSETGSYNSPLHF. Combining the CDR3 with reference TRBV2 and TRBJ1-6 gives the whole variable domain EPEVTQTPSHQVTQMGQEVILRCVPISNHLYFYWYRQILGQKVEFLVSFYNNEISEKSEIFDDQFSVERPDGSNFTLKIRSTKLEDSAMYFCASSETGSYNSPLHFGNGTRLTVT.

V and J are TRBV9 and TRBJ2-2; D is possibly TRBD2 (5 bases). The CDR3 is 15 amino acids. Per the germline V gene, CDR1 is SGDLS and CDR2 is YYNGEE. V lost 2 bases, J lost 1 base, and 9 bases lay in between. DNA of the CDR3: TGTGCCAGCAGCGTTTCCGGGGTGAACACCGGGGAGCTGTTTTTT. As protein: CASSVSGVNTGELFF.

The chain uses TRBV6-1 and TRBJ2-3; D not certain. The CDR3 spans 16 residues. V gave up 2 bases and J gave up 3 bases, with 15 bases separating them. Germline values: CDR1 MNHNS, CDR2 SASEGT. This chain's CDR3 is CASSESSTPRTDTQYF. CDR3 DNA: TGTGCCAGCAGTGAATCTTCGACTCCCAGAACAGATACGCAGTATTTT.

The J gene is TRBJ1-4, the V gene TRBV27; 7 bases match TRBD1. Losses at the gene ends were 8 bases for V and 8 bases for J; bases not matched to a gene: 11. CDR1 is MNHEY, CDR2 SMNVEV, per germline (reference sequence). CDR3 length: 14 amino acids. CDR3 sequence reads: CASSSSRGQEKLFF. The CDR3 nucleotides read TGTGCCAGCTCCTCCTCAAGGGGGCAAGAAAAACTGTTTTTT.

This chain joins TRBV7-7 and TRBJ2-1; 14 bases agree with TRBD2. Germline V gives CDR1 SSHAT, CDR2 FNYEAQ (reference sequence). V lost 4 bases to trimming and J lost 4 bases; unmatched junction nucleotides: 3. The CDR3 is made up of 16 amino acids. CDR3 nucleotides: TGTGCCAGCAGCTCTGGACTAGCGGGGGGATACAATGAGCAGTTCTTC. This translates into CASSSGLAGGYNEQFF.

CDR3 amino acids: CSASPLGQGTYEQYF. CDR3 in DNA: TGCAGTGCTAGTCCACTGGGGCAGGGTACCTACGAGCAGTACTTC. V and J are TRBV20-1 and TRBJ2-7; weak D call: TRBD1 (5 bases). Germline values: CDR1 DFQATT, CDR2 SNEGSKA (reference sequence). CDR3 length: 15 amino acids. Trimming shortened V by 3 bases and J by 2 bases, and 17 bases separated the two germline ends.